This T cell receptor beta chain emerged from a study of cytomegalovirus exposure and HLA in healthy donors. Study-wide background: In a later analysis, it was reported that the roughly 130 validation repertoires had been produced on the same platform as the roughly 610 repertoires belonging to the first cohort.

An approximately 130-subject validation cohort, separate from the roughly 670-subject first cohort, supplied the donors. Profiled with immunoSEQ multiplex PCR; TCRdb holds only in-frame clones, not every one. The sample comprises some 170,000 clones, over 85% of which are singletons, and just over 4% rests with the top ten. Whole-study findings and limits: In vitro confirmation showed a few CMV-associated chains to be CMV antigen specific. Listed as cytomegalovirus-associated were 150 or so TCR beta chains.

V lost 5 bases to trimming and J lost 6 bases, with 15 bases between them. CDR1 is SGHTA and CDR2 is FQGTGA in the germline V gene. This CDR3 spans 14 amino acids. As regards this clone: Its antigen is not identified.

The chain links TRBV7-3 to TRBJ2-3; possibly TRBD2 for D (6 bases). This clonotype was sampled from a man between 18 and 29 years old in good health and CMV-seropositive. Sequencing was performed on PBMCs. DNA for the CDR3: TGTGCCAGCAGCCGTAGGGGCAGCGGGGATACGCAGTATTTT. As protein: CASSRRGSGDTQYF.